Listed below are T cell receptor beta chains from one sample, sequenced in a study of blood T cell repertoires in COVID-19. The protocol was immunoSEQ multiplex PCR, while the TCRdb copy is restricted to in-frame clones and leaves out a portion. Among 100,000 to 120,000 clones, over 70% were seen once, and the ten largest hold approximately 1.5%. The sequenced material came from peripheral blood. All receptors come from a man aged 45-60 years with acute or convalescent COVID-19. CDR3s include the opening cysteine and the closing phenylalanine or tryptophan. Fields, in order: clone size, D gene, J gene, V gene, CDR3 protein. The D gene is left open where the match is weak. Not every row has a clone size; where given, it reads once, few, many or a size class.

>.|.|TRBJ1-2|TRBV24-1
CATSDSSYGYTF
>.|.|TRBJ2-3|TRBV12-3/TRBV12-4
CASRTRADTQYF
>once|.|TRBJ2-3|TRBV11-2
CASSLGFWDTQYF
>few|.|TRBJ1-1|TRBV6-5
CASSYLQGNTEAFF
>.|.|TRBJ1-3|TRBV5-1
CASSLVGGSGNTIYF
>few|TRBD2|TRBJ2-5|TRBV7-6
CASSLARLAGSETQYF
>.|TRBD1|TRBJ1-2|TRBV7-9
CASSSGQYYGYTF
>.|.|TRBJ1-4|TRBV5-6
CASSRQVFNEKLFF
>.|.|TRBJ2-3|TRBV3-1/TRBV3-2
CASSQASRGDTQYF
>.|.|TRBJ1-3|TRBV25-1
CASREASSGNTIYF
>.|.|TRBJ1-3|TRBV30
CAWGLSGNTIYF
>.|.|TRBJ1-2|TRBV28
CASSPKGVLTNYGYTF
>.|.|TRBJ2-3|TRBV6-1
CASSEGLVSTDTQYF
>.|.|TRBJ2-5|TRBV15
CATSRGFLDGQETQYF
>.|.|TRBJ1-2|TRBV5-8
CASSSRLFPYGYTF
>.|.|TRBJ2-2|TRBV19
CASTRTARNTGELFF
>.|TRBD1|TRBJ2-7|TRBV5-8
CASSLRDRGAGEQYF
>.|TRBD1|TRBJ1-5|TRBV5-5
CASSLARRDSYQPQHF
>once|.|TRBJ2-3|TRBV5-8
CASSLDQGEDTQYF
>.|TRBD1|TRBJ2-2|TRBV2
CASSGTGASTGELFF
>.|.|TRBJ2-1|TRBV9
CASSVGAGVNEQFF
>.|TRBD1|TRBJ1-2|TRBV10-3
CAISARTGGRPGYTF
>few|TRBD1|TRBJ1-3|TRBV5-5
CASKMTGTAGNTIYF
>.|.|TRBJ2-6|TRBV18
CASSPPWASGANVLTF
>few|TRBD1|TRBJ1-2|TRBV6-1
CASSEMGQSNYGYTF
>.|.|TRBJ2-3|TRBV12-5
CASGLRAGWTDTQYF
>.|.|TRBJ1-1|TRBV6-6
CASSYNRAPNTEAFF
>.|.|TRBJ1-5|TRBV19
CASSGGTTQPQHF
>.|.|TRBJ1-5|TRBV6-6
CASSYPPSNQPQHF
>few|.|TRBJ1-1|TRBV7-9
CASSFDMNTEAFF
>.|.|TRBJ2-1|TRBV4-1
CASSQDQGYEQFF
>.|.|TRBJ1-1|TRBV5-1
CASSLTGELLAFF
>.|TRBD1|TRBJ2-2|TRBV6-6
CASSLKTGGANTGELFF
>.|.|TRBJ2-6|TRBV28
CASGTVYSGANVLTF
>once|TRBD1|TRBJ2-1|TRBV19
CASRTGAGEQFF
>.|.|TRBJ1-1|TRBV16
CASSPPSQGITLNTEAFF
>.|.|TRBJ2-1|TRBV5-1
CASSVSTGHEGHEQFF
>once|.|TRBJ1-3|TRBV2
CASSGNREPLANTIYF
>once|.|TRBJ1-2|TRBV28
CAAADNYGYTF
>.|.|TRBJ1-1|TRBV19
CASSIGGAEAFF
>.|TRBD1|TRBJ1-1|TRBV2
CASSETGRRAEAFF
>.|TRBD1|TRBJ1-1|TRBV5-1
CASSKGQGETEAFF
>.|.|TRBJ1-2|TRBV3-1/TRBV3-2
CASSQEGGSYGYTF
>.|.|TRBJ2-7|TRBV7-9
CASSLSYEQYF
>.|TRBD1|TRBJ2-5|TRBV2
CASSYRGARETQYF
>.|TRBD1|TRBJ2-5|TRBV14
CASSQQREAGGRETQYF
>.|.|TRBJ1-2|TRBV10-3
CAISVQANYGYTF
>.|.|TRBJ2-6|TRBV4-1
CASSQQTMLAGTGANVLTF
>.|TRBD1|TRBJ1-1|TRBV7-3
CASSPGGPTEAFF